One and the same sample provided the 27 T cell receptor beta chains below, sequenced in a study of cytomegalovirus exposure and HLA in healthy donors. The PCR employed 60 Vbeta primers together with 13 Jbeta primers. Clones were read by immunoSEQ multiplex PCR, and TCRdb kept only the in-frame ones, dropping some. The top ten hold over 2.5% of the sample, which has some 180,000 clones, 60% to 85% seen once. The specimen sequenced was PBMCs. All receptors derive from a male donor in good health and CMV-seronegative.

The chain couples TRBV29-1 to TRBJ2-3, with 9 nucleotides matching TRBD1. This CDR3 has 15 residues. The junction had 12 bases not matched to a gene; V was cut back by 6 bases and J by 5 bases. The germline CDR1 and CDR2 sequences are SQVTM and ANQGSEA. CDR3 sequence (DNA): TGCAGCGTCCTCGGGACAGGGACGCTTGAAGATACGCAGTATTTT. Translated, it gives CSVLGTGTLEDTQYF.

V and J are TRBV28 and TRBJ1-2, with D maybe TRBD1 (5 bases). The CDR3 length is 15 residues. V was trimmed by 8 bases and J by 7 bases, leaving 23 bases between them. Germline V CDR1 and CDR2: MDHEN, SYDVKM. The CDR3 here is CASSIRGEPPLGYTF. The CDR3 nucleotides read TGTGCCAGCTCTATACGGGGGGAACCACCTCTTGGCTACACCTTC.

CDR3 DNA sequence: TGTGCCAGCAGCCCCGAGTACCGGGACAGGGGGCGGGGTCAGCCCCAGCATTTT. It is translated as CASSPEYRDRGRGQPQHF. The rearrangement joins TRBV7-8 to TRBJ1-5, with 12 bases that match TRBD1. Per the germline V gene, CDR1 is SGHVS and CDR2 is FQNEAQ. With V trimmed by 5 bases and J by 6 bases, 14 bases remained unmatched. The CDR3 runs to 18 residues.

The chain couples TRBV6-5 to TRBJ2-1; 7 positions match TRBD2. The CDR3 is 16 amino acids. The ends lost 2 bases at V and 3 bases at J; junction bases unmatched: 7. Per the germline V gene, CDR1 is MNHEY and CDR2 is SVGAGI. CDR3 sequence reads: CASSYTGTNHYNEQFF. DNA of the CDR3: TGTGCCAGCAGTTACACCGGGACTAACCACTACAATGAGCAGTTCTTC.

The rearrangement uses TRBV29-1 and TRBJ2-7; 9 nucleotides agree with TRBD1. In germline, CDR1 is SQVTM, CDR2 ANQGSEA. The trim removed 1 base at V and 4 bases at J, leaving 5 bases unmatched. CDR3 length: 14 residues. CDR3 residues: CSVEGGQGEYEQYF. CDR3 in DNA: TGCAGCGTTGAAGGGGGACAGGGCGAGTACGAGCAGTACTTC.

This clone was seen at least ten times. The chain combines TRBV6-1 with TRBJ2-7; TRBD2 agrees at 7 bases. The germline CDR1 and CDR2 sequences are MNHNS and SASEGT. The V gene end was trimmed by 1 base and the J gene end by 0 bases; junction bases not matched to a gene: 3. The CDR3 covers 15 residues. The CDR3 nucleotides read TGTGCCAGCAGTGAAGATGGCGGGAGCTCCTACGAGCAGTACTTC. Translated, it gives CASSEDGGSSYEQYF.

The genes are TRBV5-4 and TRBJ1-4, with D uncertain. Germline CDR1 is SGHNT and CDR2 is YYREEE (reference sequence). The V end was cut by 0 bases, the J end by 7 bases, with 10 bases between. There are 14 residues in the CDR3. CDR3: CASSLGRGGEKLFF. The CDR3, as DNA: TGTGCCAGCAGCTTGGGACGAGGTGGTGAAAAACTGTTTTTT.

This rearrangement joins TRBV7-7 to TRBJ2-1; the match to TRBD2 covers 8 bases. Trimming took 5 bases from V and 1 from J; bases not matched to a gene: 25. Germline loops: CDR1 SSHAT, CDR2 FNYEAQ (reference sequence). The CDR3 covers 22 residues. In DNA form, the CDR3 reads TGTGCCAGCAGCATAAGCCCCCAGGTAGCGGGACGCCTACCGGGGTCCTACAATGAGCAGTTCTTC. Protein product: CASSISPQVAGRLPGSYNEQFF.

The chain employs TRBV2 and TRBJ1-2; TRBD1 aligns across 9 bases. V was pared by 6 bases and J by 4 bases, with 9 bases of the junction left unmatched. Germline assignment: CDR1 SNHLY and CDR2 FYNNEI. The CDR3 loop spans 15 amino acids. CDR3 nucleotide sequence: TGTGCCAGCAGCCCCGGGGACAGGGCGTCCTATGGCTACACCTTC. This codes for CASSPGDRASYGYTF.

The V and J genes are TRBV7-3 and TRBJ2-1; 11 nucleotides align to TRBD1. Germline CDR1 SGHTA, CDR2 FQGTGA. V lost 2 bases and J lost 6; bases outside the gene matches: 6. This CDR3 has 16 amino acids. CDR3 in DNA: TGTGCCAGCAGCTTACTCCGGGGACAGGGGGTCAATGAGCAGTTCTTC. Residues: CASSLLRGQGVNEQFF.

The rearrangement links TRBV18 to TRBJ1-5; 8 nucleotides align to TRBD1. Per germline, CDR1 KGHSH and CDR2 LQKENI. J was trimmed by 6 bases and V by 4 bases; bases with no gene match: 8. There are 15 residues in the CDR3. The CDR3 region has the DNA TGTGCCAGCTCACTCATGACAGGGGCTGGTCAGCCCCAGCATTTT. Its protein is CASSLMTGAGQPQHF.

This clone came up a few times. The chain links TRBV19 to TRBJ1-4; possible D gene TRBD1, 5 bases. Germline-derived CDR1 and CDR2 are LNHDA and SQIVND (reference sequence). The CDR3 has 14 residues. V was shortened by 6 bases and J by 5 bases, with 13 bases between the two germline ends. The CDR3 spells CASRPTAQNEKLFF. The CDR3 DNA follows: TGTGCCAGTAGACCGACAGCCCAGAATGAAAAACTGTTTTTT.

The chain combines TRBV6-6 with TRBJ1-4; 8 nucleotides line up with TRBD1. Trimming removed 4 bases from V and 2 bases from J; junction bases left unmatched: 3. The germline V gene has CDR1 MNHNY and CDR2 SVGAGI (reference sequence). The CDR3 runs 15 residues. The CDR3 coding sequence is TGTGCCAGCAGTTCTGGACAGGGTACTAATGAAAAACTGTTTTTT. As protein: CASSSGQGTNEKLFF.

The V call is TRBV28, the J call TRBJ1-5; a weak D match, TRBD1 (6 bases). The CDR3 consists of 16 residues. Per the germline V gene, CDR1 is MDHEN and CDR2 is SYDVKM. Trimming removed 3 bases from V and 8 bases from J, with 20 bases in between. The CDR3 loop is CASSLGGGGERKPQHF. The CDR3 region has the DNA TGTGCCAGCAGTTTGGGAGGGGGGGGCGAACGGAAGCCCCAGCATTTT.

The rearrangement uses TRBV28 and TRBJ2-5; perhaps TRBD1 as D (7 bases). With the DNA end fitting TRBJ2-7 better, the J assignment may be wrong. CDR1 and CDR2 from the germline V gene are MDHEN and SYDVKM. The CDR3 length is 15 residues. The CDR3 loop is CASSRGGGTAYEQYF. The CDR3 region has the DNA TGTGCCAGCAGTCGGGGTGGAGGGACAGCTTACGAGCAGTACTTC.

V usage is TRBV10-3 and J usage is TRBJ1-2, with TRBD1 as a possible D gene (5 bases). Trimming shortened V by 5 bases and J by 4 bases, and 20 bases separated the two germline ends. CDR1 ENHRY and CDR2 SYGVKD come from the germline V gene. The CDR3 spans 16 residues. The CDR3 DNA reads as TGTGCCATCAGTCAACCCTATACAGGAGAACCCTATGGCTACACCTTC. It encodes CAISQPYTGEPYGYTF.

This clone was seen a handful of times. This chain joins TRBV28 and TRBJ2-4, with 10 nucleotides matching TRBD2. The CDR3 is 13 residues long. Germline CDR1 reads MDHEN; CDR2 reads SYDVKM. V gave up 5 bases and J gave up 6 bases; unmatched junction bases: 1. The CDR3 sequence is CASSLAGVNIQYF. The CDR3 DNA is TGTGCCAGCAGTCTAGCGGGAGTAAACATTCAGTACTTC.

Written as DNA, the CDR3 is TGTGCCAGCAGCGTAGAGGCAGGCACTAGCACAGATACGCAGTATTTT. This translates into CASSVEAGTSTDTQYF. This chain joins TRBV9 and TRBJ2-3; D is ambiguous. Germline V lookup: CDR1 SGDLS, CDR2 YYNGEE. The CDR3 contains 16 residues. Trimming pared 0 bases from V and 0 bases from J, leaving 11 bases between.

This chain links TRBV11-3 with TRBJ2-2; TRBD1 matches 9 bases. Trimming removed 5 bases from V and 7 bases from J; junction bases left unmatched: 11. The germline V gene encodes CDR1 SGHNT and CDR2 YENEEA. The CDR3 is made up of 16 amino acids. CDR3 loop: CASSPGTGFGGGELFF. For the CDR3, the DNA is TGTGCCAGCAGCCCTGGGACAGGGTTTGGTGGCGGGGAGCTGTTTTTT.

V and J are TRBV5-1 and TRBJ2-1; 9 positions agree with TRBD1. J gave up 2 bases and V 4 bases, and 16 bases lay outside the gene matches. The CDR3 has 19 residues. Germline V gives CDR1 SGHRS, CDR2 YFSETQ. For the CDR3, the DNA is TGCGCCAGCAGCCCCCTTGGACAGGGGACCAGGGGGACCTACAATGAGCAGTTCTTC. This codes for CASSPLGQGTRGTYNEQFF.

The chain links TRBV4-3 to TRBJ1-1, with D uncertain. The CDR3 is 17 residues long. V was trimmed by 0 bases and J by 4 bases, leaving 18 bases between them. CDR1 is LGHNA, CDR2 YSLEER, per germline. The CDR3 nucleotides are TGCGCCAGCAGCCAAGATCTTAAATCGGGTGCGACCACTGAAGCTTTCTTT. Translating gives CASSQDLKSGATTEAFF.

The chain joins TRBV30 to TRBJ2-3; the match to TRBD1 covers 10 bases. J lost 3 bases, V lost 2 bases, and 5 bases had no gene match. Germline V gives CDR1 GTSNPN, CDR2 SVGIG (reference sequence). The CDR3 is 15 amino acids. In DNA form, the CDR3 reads TGTGCCTGGAGTAGACAGGGGGCAGGAACAGATACGCAGTATTTT. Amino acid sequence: CAWSRQGAGTDTQYF.

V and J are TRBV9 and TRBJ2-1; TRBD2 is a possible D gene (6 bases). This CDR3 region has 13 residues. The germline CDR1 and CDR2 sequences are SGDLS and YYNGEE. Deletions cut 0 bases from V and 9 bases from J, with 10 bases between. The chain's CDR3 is CASSVGGAGEQFF. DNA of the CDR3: TGTGCCAGCAGCGTAGGTGGAGCGGGTGAGCAGTTCTTC.

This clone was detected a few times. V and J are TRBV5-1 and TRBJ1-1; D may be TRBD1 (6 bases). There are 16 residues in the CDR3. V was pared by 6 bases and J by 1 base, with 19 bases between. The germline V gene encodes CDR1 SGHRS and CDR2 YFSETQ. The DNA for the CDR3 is TGCGCCAGCAAACCCAGTCCAGGGGTCACGAACACTGAAGCTTTCTTT. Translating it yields CASKPSPGVTNTEAFF.

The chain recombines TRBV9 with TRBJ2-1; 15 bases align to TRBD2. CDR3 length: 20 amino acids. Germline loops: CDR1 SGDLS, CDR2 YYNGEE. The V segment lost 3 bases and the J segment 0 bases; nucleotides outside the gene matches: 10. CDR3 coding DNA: TGTGCCAGCAGCGGAGGGGGGGGACTAGCGGGAGGTAGCTCCTACAATGAGCAGTTCTTC. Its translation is CASSGGGGLAGGSSYNEQFF.

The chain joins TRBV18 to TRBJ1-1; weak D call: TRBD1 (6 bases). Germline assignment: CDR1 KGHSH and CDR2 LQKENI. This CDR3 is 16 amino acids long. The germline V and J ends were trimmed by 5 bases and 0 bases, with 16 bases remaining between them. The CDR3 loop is CASSAPGGHMNTEAFF. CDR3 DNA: TGTGCCAGCTCAGCTCCGGGGGGGCACATGAACACTGAAGCTTTCTTT.

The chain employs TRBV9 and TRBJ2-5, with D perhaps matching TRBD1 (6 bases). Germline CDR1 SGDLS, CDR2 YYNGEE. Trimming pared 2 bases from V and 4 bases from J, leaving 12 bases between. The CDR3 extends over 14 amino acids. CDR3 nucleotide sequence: TGTGCCAGCAGCGTCTCGCAGGGGATAGAGACCCAGTACTTC. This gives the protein CASSVSQGIETQYF.